Listed below are T cell receptor beta chains from one sample, sequenced in a study of early T cells in non-severe SARS-CoV-2 infection. TCRdb reanalysed the 5' RACE reads using MiXCR and keeps one entry per CDR3 protein. The sample contains roughly 26,000 distinct CDR3 sequences, approximately 4.1% of which appear only once. Specimen: whole blood. These receptors all stem from an adult who was a healthcare worker with PCR-confirmed SARS-CoV-2 infection or an uninfected control (not recorded which). CDR3s include the opening cysteine and the closing phenylalanine or tryptophan. A D gene is named only where the DNA matches it firmly. Part of the rows lack a size; the others show once, few, many or a class for expanded clones.

>few|TRBJ1-4|TRBV18|13|.
TGTGCCAGCTCACCAGGCGGGGATGAAAAACTGTTTTTT
CASSPGGDEKLFF
>many|TRBJ2-3|TRBV5-4|16|TRBD2
TGTGCCAGCACCCGGGATAGCGGGACCGCCTCAGATACGCAGTATTTT
CASTRDSGTASDTQYF
>many|TRBJ1-2|TRBV3-1|13|.
TGTGCCAGCAGCCCGCGGGGGGCGAGAGGCTACACCTTC
CASSPRGARGYTF
>few|TRBJ1-1|TRBV20-1|18|TRBD1
TGCAGTGCTAGAGATATTGGGACAGGGCCGAGAGAGAACACTGAAGCTTTCTTT
CSARDIGTGPRENTEAFF
>many|TRBJ1-1|TRBV20-1|14|.
TGCAGTGCTAGAGATAGACAGGACCTCACTGAAGCTTTCTTT
CSARDRQDLTEAFF
>many|TRBJ2-2|TRBV29-1|13|.
TGCAGCGTTGAAGGACAGAACACCGGGGAGCTGTTTTTT
CSVEGQNTGELFF
>many|TRBJ1-2|TRBV29-1|13|.
TGCAGCGTTGATGAAGGCAGGGCCTCCGGCTACACCTTC
CSVDEGRASGYTF
>many|TRBJ2-5|TRBV19|13|.
TGTGCCAGTAGTTTTGGACTAAAAGAGACCCAGTACTTC
CASSFGLKETQYF
>.|TRBJ2-7|TRBV6-1|15|.
TGTGCCAGTGGAGGCTGGCGGCTCGAGTGGGCCGAGCAGTACTTC
CASGGWRLEWAEQYF
>many|TRBJ1-1|TRBV7-2|16|.
TGTGCCAGCAAGGTCGCAGGACAGACCATGAACACTGAAGCTTTCTTT
CASKVAGQTMNTEAFF
>many|TRBJ2-5|TRBV11-2|15|TRBD1
TGTGCCAGCAGCTCCTACAGGGGGCGACGGGAGACCCAGTACTTC
CASSSYRGRRETQYF
>many|TRBJ2-2|TRBV7-3|14|.
TGTGCCAGCAGGGAAACGTGGAACACCGGGGAGCTGTTTTTT
CASRETWNTGELFF
>many|TRBJ2-2|TRBV29-1|14|.
TGCAGCGTTGTGCACGATGGGAACACCGGGGAGCTGTTTTTT
CSVVHDGNTGELFF
>few|TRBJ2-3|TRBV2|15|TRBD1
TGTGCCAGCAGACGTCCGGGACAGGGAACAGATACGCAGTATTTT
CASRRPGQGTDTQYF
>many|TRBJ1-3|TRBV20-1|13|.
TGCAGTGCTAGAGCTGGGACTGGAAACACCATATATTTT
CSARAGTGNTIYF
>.|TRBJ2-2|TRBV11-2|15|TRBD2
TGTGCCAGCAGCTTAGACTCGGCGGGGGCCGGGGAGCTGTTTTTT
CASSLDSAGAGELFF
>few|TRBJ1-4|TRBV7-2|15|TRBD1
TGTGCCAGCAGCAGTCAGGGGGAGAGTAATGAAAAACTGTTTTTT
CASSSQGESNEKLFF
>many|TRBJ2-1|TRBV20-1|16|TRBD1
TGCAGTGCTGAGGACAGGGCCTCAAGCTCCTACAATGAGCAGTTCTTC
CSAEDRASSSYNEQFF
>.|TRBJ2-3|TRBV24-1|15|.
TGTGCCACCAGTGACTGGGGGCTTAGCACAGATACGCAGTATTTT
CATSDWGLSTDTQYF
>many|TRBJ2-7|TRBV7-9|14|.
TGTGCCAGCAGCTTGTCGATCGGCTCCTACGAGCAGTACTTC
CASSLSIGSYEQYF
>many|TRBJ1-1|TRBV12-3/TRBV12-4|12|.
TGTGCCAGCAGGCTTAACAGGGAATTGGCTTTCTTT
CASRLNRELAFF
>many|TRBJ2-3|TRBV5-4|14|TRBD2
TGTGCCAGCAGCTCGGGACTAGAGATAGATACGCAGTATTTT
CASSSGLEIDTQYF
>many|TRBJ2-1|TRBV7-2|15|TRBD1
TGTGCCAGCAGTCCTACAGGGGTCCTCTACAATGAGCAGTTCTTC
CASSPTGVLYNEQFF
>many|TRBJ2-1|TRBV11-1|13|.
TGTGCCAGCAGCTCGACAGACGATAGGGCGCAGTTCTTC
CASSSTDDRAQFF
>many|TRBJ2-5|TRBV24-1|15|.
TGTGCCACCAGTGATTTAAGGGGTCCCGGGGAGACCCAGTACTTC
CATSDLRGPGETQYF
>many|TRBJ2-7|TRBV29-1|15|TRBD2
TGCAGCGTTGAAGAAGAGACTAGCGGGTTCTACGAGCAGTACTTC
CSVEEETSGFYEQYF
>many|TRBJ1-2|TRBV11-1|12|.
TGTGCCAGCAGCTTTGGCTTTGGAGGCTACACCTTC
CASSFGFGGYTF
>.|TRBJ1-1|TRBV5-1|14|.
TGCGCCAGCAGCTTAGGGGATTTGAACACTGAAGCTTTCTTT
CASSLGDLNTEAFF
>many|TRBJ2-3|TRBV5-4|17|TRBD2
TGTGCCAGCAGCTTTGGCCTAGCGGGAGGGGTCACAGATACGCAGTATTTT
CASSFGLAGGVTDTQYF